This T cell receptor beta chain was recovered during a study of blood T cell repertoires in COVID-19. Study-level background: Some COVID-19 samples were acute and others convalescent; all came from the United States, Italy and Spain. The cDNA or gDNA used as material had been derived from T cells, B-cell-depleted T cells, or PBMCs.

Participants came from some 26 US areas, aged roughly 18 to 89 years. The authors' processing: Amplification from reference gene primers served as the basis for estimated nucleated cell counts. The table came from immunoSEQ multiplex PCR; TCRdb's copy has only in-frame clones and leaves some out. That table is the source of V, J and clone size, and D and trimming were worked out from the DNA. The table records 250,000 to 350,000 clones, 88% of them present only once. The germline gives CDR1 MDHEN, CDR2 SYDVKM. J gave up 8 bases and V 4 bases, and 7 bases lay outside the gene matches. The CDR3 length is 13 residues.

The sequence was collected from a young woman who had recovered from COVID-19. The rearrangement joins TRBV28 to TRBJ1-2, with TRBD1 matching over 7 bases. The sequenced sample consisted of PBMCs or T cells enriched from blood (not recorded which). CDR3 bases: TGTGCCAGCAGTTCCAACAGGGGAGGCGGCTACACCTTC. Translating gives CASSSNRGGGYTF.